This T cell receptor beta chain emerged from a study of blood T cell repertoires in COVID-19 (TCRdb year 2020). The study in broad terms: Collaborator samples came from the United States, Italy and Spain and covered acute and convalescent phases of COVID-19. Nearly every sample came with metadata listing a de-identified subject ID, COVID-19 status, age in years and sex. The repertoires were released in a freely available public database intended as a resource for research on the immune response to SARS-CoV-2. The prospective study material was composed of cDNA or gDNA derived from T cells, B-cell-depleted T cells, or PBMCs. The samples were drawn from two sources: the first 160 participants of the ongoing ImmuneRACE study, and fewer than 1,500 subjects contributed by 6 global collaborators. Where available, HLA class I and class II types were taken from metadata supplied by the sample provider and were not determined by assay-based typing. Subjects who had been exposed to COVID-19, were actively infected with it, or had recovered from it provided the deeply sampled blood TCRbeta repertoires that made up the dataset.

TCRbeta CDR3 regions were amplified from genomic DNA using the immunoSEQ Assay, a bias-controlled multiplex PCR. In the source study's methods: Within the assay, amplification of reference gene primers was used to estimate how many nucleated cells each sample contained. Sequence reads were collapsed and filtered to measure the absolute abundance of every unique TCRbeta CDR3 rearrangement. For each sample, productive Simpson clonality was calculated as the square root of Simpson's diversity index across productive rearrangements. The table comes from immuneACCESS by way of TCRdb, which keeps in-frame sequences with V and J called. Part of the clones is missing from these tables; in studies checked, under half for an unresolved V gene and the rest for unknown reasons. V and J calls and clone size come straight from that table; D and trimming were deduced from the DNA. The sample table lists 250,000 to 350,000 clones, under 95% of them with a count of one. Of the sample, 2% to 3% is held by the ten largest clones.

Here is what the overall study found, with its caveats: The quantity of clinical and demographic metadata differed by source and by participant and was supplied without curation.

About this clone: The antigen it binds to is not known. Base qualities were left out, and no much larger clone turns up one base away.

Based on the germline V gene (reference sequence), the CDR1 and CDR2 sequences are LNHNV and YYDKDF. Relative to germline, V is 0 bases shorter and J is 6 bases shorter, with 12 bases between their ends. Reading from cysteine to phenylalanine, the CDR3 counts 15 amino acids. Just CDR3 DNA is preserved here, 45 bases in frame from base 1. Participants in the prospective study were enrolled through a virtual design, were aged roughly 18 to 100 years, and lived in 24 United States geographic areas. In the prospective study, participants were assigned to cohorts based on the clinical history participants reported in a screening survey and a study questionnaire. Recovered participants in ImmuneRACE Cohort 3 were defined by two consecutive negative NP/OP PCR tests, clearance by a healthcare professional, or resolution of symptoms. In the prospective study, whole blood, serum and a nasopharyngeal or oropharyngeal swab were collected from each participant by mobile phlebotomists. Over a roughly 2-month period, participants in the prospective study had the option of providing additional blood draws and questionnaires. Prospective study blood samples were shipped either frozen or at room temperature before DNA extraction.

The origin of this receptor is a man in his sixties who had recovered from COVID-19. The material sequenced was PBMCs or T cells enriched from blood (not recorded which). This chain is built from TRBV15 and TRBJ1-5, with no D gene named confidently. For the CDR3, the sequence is CATSREGRVSQPQHF. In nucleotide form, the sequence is TGTGCCACCAGCAGAGAAGGGAGGGTTAGTCAGCCCCAGCATTTT.